This T cell receptor (beta chain) emerged from a study of shared clonotypes between healthy human individuals. Study outcomes and limitations: Of the naive CD4 clonotypes, 4% to 5% were shared across a few donors. Naive subsets typically showed greater estimated richness than memory subsets. All-four-donor shared clonotypes had higher generation probabilities than non-shared clonotypes did.

Data came from immunoSEQ multiplex PCR; TCRdb stores just in-frame clones and leaves some out. Of roughly 2.1 million clones in the sample, 85% to 95% were seen once. Selected positively for CCR7 and CD45RO-negative, naive CD8 cells excluded terminally differentiated effector memory CD45RA+ cells. The donors, all of them Caucasian adults, lived in Nashville, Tennessee. Germline CDR1 is SGHVS and CDR2 is FQNEAQ. V was shortened by 5 bases and J by 4 bases, with 30 bases between the two germline ends. This CDR3 is built from 20 residues. About this clone: Its antigen remains unknown.

Sequenced input: naive CD8+ T cells from PBMCs. The chain is built from TRBV7-8 and TRBJ2-1; D tentatively reads TRBD1 or TRBD2 (6 bases each). The receptor was derived from a man younger than 35 in good health. Some clones in this sample may be carry-over from other donors' samples. The CDR3 is CASSPEGGLPYRARYNEQFF. The CDR3 nucleotides are TGTGCCAGCAGCCCCGAAGGGGGGTTACCTTACAGGGCGCGGTACAATGAGCAGTTCTTC.